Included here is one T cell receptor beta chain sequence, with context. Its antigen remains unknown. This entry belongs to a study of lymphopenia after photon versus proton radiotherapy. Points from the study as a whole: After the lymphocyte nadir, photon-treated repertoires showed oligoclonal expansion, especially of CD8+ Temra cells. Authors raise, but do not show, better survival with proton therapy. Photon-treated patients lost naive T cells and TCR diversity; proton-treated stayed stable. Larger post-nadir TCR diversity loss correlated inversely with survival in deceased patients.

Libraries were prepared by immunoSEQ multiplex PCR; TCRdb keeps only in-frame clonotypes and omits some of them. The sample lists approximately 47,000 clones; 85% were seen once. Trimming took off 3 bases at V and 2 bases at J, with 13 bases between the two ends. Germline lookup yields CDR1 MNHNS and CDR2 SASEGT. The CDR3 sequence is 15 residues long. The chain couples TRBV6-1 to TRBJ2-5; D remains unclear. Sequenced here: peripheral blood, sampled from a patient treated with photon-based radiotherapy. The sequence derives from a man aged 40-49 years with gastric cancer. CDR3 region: CASSEGNGRQETQYF. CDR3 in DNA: TGTGCCAGCAGTGAGGGGAACGGTCGGCAAGAGACCCAGTACTTC.